This T cell receptor (beta chain) was profiled in a study of identical twins. MiXCR, applied by TCRdb to the 5' RACE reads, yields one record per CDR3 protein. This table holds fewer than 250,000 distinct CDR3 sequences, 7.5% found once. Study-level points and caveats: The study based its conclusions on cross-sectional statistical analysis and did not follow the same donors. For monozygotic twins, models underestimated out-of-frame TCR alpha sharing. Within twin pairs, the out-of-frame alpha sequences they shared showed excess low generation probability. Abundant cord blood beta clonotypes carried fewer insertions; memory repertoires showed none.

From germline, CDR1 is SGHRS and CDR2 YFSETQ. J lost 5 bases, V lost 4 bases, and 8 bases had no gene match. The CDR3 spans 15 residues. There are many counts of this clonotype. Its antigen is not known. This sample also appeared in a second study, on yellow fever vaccine responses in identical twins.

The TCR originated in a woman under 30 in good health. The material sequenced was memory (CD45RO+) T cells sorted from blood. The chain carries TRBV5-1 and TRBJ2-4; 8 bases map to TRBD2. Here the CDR3 reads CASSRDVAGQNIQYF. The CDR3 DNA follows: TGCGCCAGCAGCCGAGACGTAGCGGGGCAAAACATTCAGTACTTC. Variable domain in full (rest from reference TRBV5-1 and TRBJ2-4): KAGVTQTPRYLIKTRGQQVTLSCSPISGHRSVSWYQQTPGQGLQFLFEYFSETQRNKGNFPGRFSGRQFSNSRSEMNVSTLELGDSALYLCASSRDVAGQNIQYFGAGTRLSVL.